A single sample is the source of the 27 T cell receptor beta chains below, sequenced in a study of control samples from healthy donors and cancer patients. Only in-frame clones appear in the TCRdb table, and some are missing; sequencing was by immunoSEQ multiplex PCR. Of over 60,000 clones in the sample, about 90% are singletons; the top ten hold 1.9%. Sequencing input: PBMCs. These receptors all stem from a woman aged 55-75 years with head and neck cancer.

J is TRBJ2-2 and V is TRBV19; TRBD2 might be the D (6 bases). Germline V lookup: CDR1 LNHDA, CDR2 SQIVND (reference sequence). CDR3 length: 16 amino acids. The germline V and J ends were trimmed by 5 bases and 1 base, with 14 bases remaining between them. CDR3 coding DNA: TGTGCCAGTAGTGCACTAGCCTCTAAGAACACCGGGGAGCTGTTTTTT. This translates into CASSALASKNTGELFF.

As to this clone: Sequence at one end of the junction differs from germline and may be a read error. J is TRBJ2-7 and V is TRBV6-6; tentatively, D is TRBD1 or TRBD2 (5 bases each). Germline lookup yields CDR1 MNHNY and CDR2 SVGAGI (reference sequence). The CDR3 has 12 amino acids. The CDR3 sequence is CASSRGEVVMDF. CDR3 coding DNA: TGTGCCAGCAGTCGAGGGGAAGTCGTTATGGACTTC.

The J gene is TRBJ2-7, the V gene TRBV28, with a weak D call TRBD2 (6 bases). Between the trimmed V and J ends, which lost 2 bases and 3 bases, there was a span of 11 bases. Germline V CDR1 and CDR2: MDHEN, SYDVKM. This CDR3 spans 14 amino acids. The CDR3 reads CASSLVGSGYEQYF. CDR3 coding DNA: TGTGCCAGCAGTTTAGTGGGTAGCGGCTACGAGCAGTACTTC.

The chain has TRBV7-2 and TRBJ2-2; 11 bases align to TRBD2. V dropped 3 bases and J dropped 0; count of bases not matched to a gene: 9. This CDR3 has 19 residues. Germline V gene sequence: CDR1 SGHTA, CDR2 FQGNSA. CDR3 coding DNA: TGTGCCAGCAGCTTGGTACTAGCGGGAGCAGGCGCGAACACCGGGGAGCTGTTTTTT. Amino acids: CASSLVLAGAGANTGELFF.

A single count supports this clone. The chain combines TRBV19 with TRBJ1-1, with TRBD1 as a possible D gene (5 bases). V was cut by 3 bases and J by 3 bases, with 14 bases left in between. CDR3 length: 15 residues. The V gene's germline CDR1 is LNHDA and CDR2 SQIVND (reference sequence). The CDR3 region is CASSMRGEGDTEAFF. The CDR3 DNA reads TGTGCCAGTAGTATGCGGGGGGAAGGAGACACTGAAGCTTTCTTT.

This clone was observed a handful of times. The V call is TRBV2, the J call TRBJ2-5; the D gene could be TRBD1 or TRBD2 (5 bases each). CDR1 SNHLY and CDR2 FYNNEI come from the germline V gene. The CDR3 is 17 amino acids. V was clipped by 6 bases and J by 5 bases, with 25 bases between them. As DNA, the CDR3 is TGTGCCAGCAGGGATAGACAGTATACGGGGAATGGGGAGACCCAGTACTTC. This gives the protein CASRDRQYTGNGETQYF.

The chain combines TRBV5-1 with TRBJ2-5, with TRBD2 identical over 12 bases. This CDR3 has 23 amino acids. V trimming: 1 base; J trimming: 8 bases; junction bases outside the gene matches: 30. Germline lookup yields CDR1 SGHRS and CDR2 YFSETQ. CDR3: CASSLRKTKTSGSADPFFSTQYF. DNA of the CDR3: TGCGCCAGCAGCTTGAGAAAGACGAAGACTAGCGGGAGTGCAGACCCGTTCTTTTCCACCCAGTACTTC.

The chain combines TRBV20-1 with TRBJ2-1, with D perhaps assigned TRBD1 or TRBD2 (5 bases each). Trimming left V 3 bases short and J 6 bases short, with 12 bases between. This CDR3 has 13 amino acids. CDR1 DFQATT and CDR2 SNEGSKA come from the germline V gene (reference sequence). CDR3 nucleotides: TGCAGTGCTAGTCCCAATGGGGGCAATGAGCAGTTCTTC. It yields the protein CSASPNGGNEQFF.

The chain uses TRBV7-9 and TRBJ2-1; 14 bases align to TRBD2. Germline V lookup: CDR1 SEHNR, CDR2 FQNEAQ (reference sequence). This CDR3 comprises 15 residues. With 5 bases clipped from V and 7 bases from J, the junction kept 4 bases outside the gene matches. CDR3 in amino acids: CASSGGTSGRNEQFF. The CDR3 nucleotides read TGTGCCAGCAGCGGAGGGACTAGCGGGAGAAATGAGCAGTTCTTC.

This clone is a singleton in its sample. The gene calls are TRBV2 and TRBJ1-2; no clear D. The V and J ends lost 4 bases and 0 bases respectively, with 9 bases between them. The CDR3 has 14 amino acids. The V gene's germline CDR1 is SNHLY and CDR2 FYNNEI. The CDR3: CASSASASNYGYTF. In DNA, the CDR3 is TGTGCCAGCAGTGCAAGCGCGTCTAACTATGGCTACACCTTC.

V usage is TRBV6-6 and J usage is TRBJ2-7; TRBD2 matches 13 bases. Germline CDR1 is MNHNY and CDR2 is SVGAGI (reference sequence). The CDR3 spans 16 residues. V gave up 2 bases and J gave up 2 bases; unmatched junction bases: 3. CDR3 coding DNA: TGTGCCAGCAGTTACGGGACTAGCGGGATGGCCTACGAGCAGTACTTC. Protein product: CASSYGTSGMAYEQYF.

This chain connects TRBV30 to TRBJ2-7, with unresolved D. This CDR3 comprises 11 residues. V was trimmed by 0 bases and J by 5 bases, leaving 5 bases between them. Germline V gene data show CDR1 as GTSNPN and CDR2 as SVGIG (reference sequence). The CDR3 DNA is TGTGCCTGGAGTGTACAGAACGAGCAGTACTTC. It translates to CAWSVQNEQYF.

The chain recombines TRBV18 with TRBJ2-5; D gene unclear. Trimming left V 2 bases short and J 4 bases short, with 8 bases between. The CDR3 is made up of 13 amino acids. The germline CDR1 and CDR2 sequences are KGHSH and LQKENI. The DNA for the CDR3 is TGTGCCAGCTCACCAGGTATTGGAGAGACCCAGTACTTC. Translated: CASSPGIGETQYF.

The V call is TRBV7-2, the J call TRBJ2-2; perhaps TRBD1 as D (6 bases). Trimming shortened V by 5 bases and J by 5 bases, and 18 bases separated the two germline ends. This CDR3 is 16 amino acids long. CDR1 is SGHTA and CDR2 is FQGNSA in the germline V gene. The CDR3 DNA follows: TGTGCCAGCAGCACCGGACAGACTATTAAGACCGGGGAGCTGTTTTTT. Translating gives CASSTGQTIKTGELFF.

The chain joins TRBV10-3 to TRBJ1-6; 8 nucleotides agree with TRBD1. The CDR3 sequence is 14 residues long. V was clipped by 6 bases and J by 7 bases; unmatched bases: 5. The germline CDR1 and CDR2 sequences are ENHRY and SYGVKD. The CDR3 here is CAIRGQVQNSPLHF. CDR3 sequence (DNA): TGTGCCATCAGGGGACAGGTACAAAATTCACCCCTCCACTTT.

This sequence joins TRBV9 and TRBJ2-1; 11 nucleotides align to TRBD2. Germline CDR1 and CDR2: SGDLS and YYNGEE. The V gene end was trimmed by 4 bases and the J gene end by 7 bases; junction bases not matched to a gene: 22. The CDR3 is 20 amino acids. The CDR3 DNA follows: TGTGCCAGCAGCCCACTCAGCCATGGTAATCGACTAGCGGGACGTAATGAGCAGTTCTTC. This codes for CASSPLSHGNRLAGRNEQFF.

This rearrangement joins TRBV6-5 to TRBJ1-1; 8 bases map to TRBD1. The CDR3 has 14 residues. The germline V gene has CDR1 MNHEY and CDR2 SVGAGI. The trim removed 6 bases at V and 2 bases at J, leaving 5 bases unmatched. CDR3 residues: CASRDRASNTEAFF. The CDR3 bases are TGTGCCAGCAGGGACAGGGCCTCCAACACTGAAGCTTTCTTT.

The CDR3 spells CASSYQTGVNYGYTF. The CDR3 DNA follows: TGTGCCAGCAGTTACCAGACAGGGGTAAACTATGGCTACACCTTC. The chain carries TRBV6-5 and TRBJ1-2; 8 nucleotides align to TRBD1. This CDR3 is 15 amino acids long. The V segment lost 2 bases and the J segment 2 bases; nucleotides outside the gene matches: 4. The germline gives CDR1 MNHEY, CDR2 SVGAGI.

J is TRBJ1-2 and V is TRBV10-2, with TRBD1 matching over 8 bases. The CDR3 is 14 residues long. Germline trimming cut 6 bases from V and 3 bases from J; bases unmatched to any gene: 6. Per germline, CDR1 WSHSY and CDR2 SAAADI. The CDR3, as DNA: TGCGCCAGCAGCTCCCAGGGGGCTTACTATGGCTACACCTTC. Translation: CASSSQGAYYGYTF.

The chain recombines TRBV3-1 (or the pseudogene TRBV3-2) with TRBJ2-2; 12 positions agree with TRBD2. With V trimmed by 4 bases and J by 4 bases, 16 bases remained unmatched. In germline, CDR1 is LGHDT, CDR2 YNNKEL (reference sequence). The CDR3 extends over 20 amino acids. DNA of the CDR3: TGTGCCAGCAGCCGCGCCCGGACTAGCGGGGTCCTAATGAGCACCGGGGAGCTGTTTTTT. Its translation: CASSRARTSGVLMSTGELFF.

DNA of the CDR3: TGTGCCAGCTCACCACGGGCGGGGGCGAACACCGGGGAGCTGTTTTTT. Protein product: CASSPRAGANTGELFF. The chain recombines TRBV18 with TRBJ2-2, with 7 bases fitting TRBD2. The J segment lost 0 bases and the V segment lost 1 base, leaving 2 bases of the junction unmatched. The CDR3 covers 16 residues. The V gene's germline CDR1 is KGHSH and CDR2 LQKENI.

The CDR3 spells CASSGQGAGYGYTF. CDR3 nucleotides: TGTGCCAGCAGCGGACAGGGGGCAGGCTATGGCTACACCTTC. V usage is TRBV6-5 and J usage is TRBJ1-2; TRBD1 agrees at 11 bases. Germline CDR1 and CDR2: MNHEY and SVGAGI. Trimming cost V 6 bases and J 4 bases; bases outside gene matches: 4. CDR3 length equals 14 residues.

This clone has more than one count but fewer than ten. The chain carries TRBV30 and TRBJ2-1; TRBD2 is a possible D gene (6 bases). Trimming removed 3 bases at V and 6 bases at J, with 30 bases between. Germline CDR1 is GTSNPN and CDR2 is SVGIG (reference sequence). The CDR3 consists of 19 residues. The CDR3: CAWSLHFPPGLEDANEQFF. CDR3 DNA sequence: TGTGCCTGGAGCCTCCACTTCCCACCGGGACTCGAGGACGCCAATGAGCAGTTCTTC.

This chain joins TRBV5-4 and TRBJ2-1; 7 nucleotides agree with TRBD2. The CDR3 extends over 15 amino acids. V dropped 4 bases and J dropped 1; count of bases not matched to a gene: 5. In germline, CDR1 is SGHNT, CDR2 YYREEE (reference sequence). The CDR3 DNA reads as TGTGCCAGCAGCAAAAGGACTAGTTCCTACAATGAGCAGTTCTTC. Translating gives CASSKRTSSYNEQFF.

This clone is a singleton in its sample. In nucleotides, the CDR3 is TGTGCCAGCAGTAAACAGGGAATGAACACTGAAGCTTTCTTT. Translation gives CASSKQGMNTEAFF. The J gene is TRBJ1-1, the V gene TRBV6-5; D may be TRBD1 (6 bases). The V gene's germline CDR1 is MNHEY and CDR2 SVGAGI. Between the trimmed V and J ends, which lost 5 bases and 0 bases, there was a span of 10 bases. CDR3 length: 14 amino acids.

There are a few counts of this clone. This CDR3 is also generated by other DNA sequences in the sample. The chain combines TRBV18 with TRBJ2-7, with D tentatively TRBD1 (6 bases). The germline gives CDR1 KGHSH, CDR2 LQKENI. The CDR3 runs to 12 residues. V was cut by 3 bases and J by 4 bases, with 7 bases left in between. The CDR3 loop reads CASSPRGYEQYF. CDR3 bases: TGTGCCAGCTCACCCAGGGGTTACGAGCAGTACTTC.

V gene TRBV6-4 combines with J gene TRBJ2-7; a possible D gene is TRBD1 (6 bases). V dropped 6 bases and J dropped 3 bases, with 21 bases sitting between them. Looked up from germline, CDR1 is MRHNA and CDR2 is SNTAGT. The CDR3 totals 16 residues. The CDR3 DNA sequence: TGTGCCAGCAGCCCTACCGGAACGGGACAATACTACGAGCAGTACTTC. Its protein product is CASSPTGTGQYYEQYF.